A selection of T cell receptor beta chains follows, all from one sample in a study of shared clonotypes between healthy human individuals. Here immunoSEQ multiplex PCR was the method, and the copy in TCRdb shows in-frame clones only, minus some. The table has fewer than 3 million clones, roughly 92% seen once. The specimen was naive CD4+ T cells from PBMCs. These receptor sequences come from a man aged 18 to 35 in good health. Some clones in this sample may be carry-over from other donors' samples. Both conserved end residues are part of each CDR3. The D gene is left open where the match is weak. Clone size appears in some rows only: once, few, many, or a class for an expanded clone.

clone size	V gene	D gene	J gene	CDR3 DNA	CDR3 protein
.	TRBV9	TRBD2	TRBJ2-7	TGTGCCAGCAGCACCACGGCTAGCGGGGCCTACGAGCAGTACTTC	CASSTTASGAYEQYF
.	TRBV6-5	.	TRBJ2-7	TGTGCCAGCAGTCGGGGGGCCGCGAGAACCTACGAGCAGTACTTC	CASSRGAARTYEQYF
.	TRBV18	.	TRBJ2-1	TGTGCCAGCTCAGCGGCCGCCTCCTACAATGAGCAGTTCTTC	CASSAAASYNEQFF
few	TRBV28	.	TRBJ1-4	TGTGCCAGCAGAGGGACTAATGAAAAACTGTTTTTT	CASRGTNEKLFF
.	TRBV18	.	TRBJ2-1	TGTGCCAGCTCACCTTTAGTGGCCCTCAATGAGCAGTTCTTC	CASSPLVALNEQFF
.	TRBV7-2	TRBD2	TRBJ2-3	TGTGCCAGCAGCTTATGGCCTAGCGGCAACACAGATACGCAGTATTTT	CASSLWPSGNTDTQYF
.	TRBV5-6	.	TRBJ2-5	TGTGCCAGCAGCTTGGGGGCAGACGGGGAGACCCAGTACTTC	CASSLGADGETQYF
.	TRBV27	.	TRBJ2-7	TGTGCCAGCAGTTTATATCCTCGCGCTCCCTACGAGCAGTACTTC	CASSLYPRAPYEQYF
once	TRBV7-8	TRBD2	TRBJ2-5	TGTGCCAGCAGCTTAGCGGGAGCGGGGGTTCGTTTGGAGACCCAGTACTTC	CASSLAGAGVRLETQYF
.	TRBV5-1	.	TRBJ2-3	TGCGCCAGCAGCTTGGCCCAGGGGTTGGCAGATACGCAGTATTTT	CASSLAQGLADTQYF
.	TRBV15	.	TRBJ1-2	TGTGCCACCAGCAGAGATCGATATGGGGGTTTGGGCTACACCTTC	CATSRDRYGGLGYTF
.	TRBV9	.	TRBJ2-5	TGTGCCAGCAGCCTCAACTGGGCAGAGACCCAGTACTTC	CASSLNWAETQYF
.	TRBV5-4	TRBD1	TRBJ1-5	TGTGCCAGCAGCTTCGGGACAGGGGGCCTTAATCAGCCCCAGCATTTT	CASSFGTGGLNQPQHF
.	TRBV28	.	TRBJ1-3	TGTGCCAGCAGTCCGCCCGGGAGTCCCGGAAACACCATATATTTT	CASSPPGSPGNTIYF
.	TRBV18	.	TRBJ2-2	TGTGCCAGCTCACTTCAGGTGATCTCGAACACCGGGGAGCTGTTTTTT	CASSLQVISNTGELFF
once	TRBV18	.	TRBJ2-2	TGTGCCACCTCCGGAGAGCCACACACCGGGGAGCTGTTTTTT	CATSGEPHTGELFF
once	TRBV5-3	.	TRBJ1-5	TGTGCCAGAAGCTTCGTAGACAGGTACGGCAATCAGCCCCAGCATTTT	CARSFVDRYGNQPQHF
.	TRBV6-1	.	TRBJ1-1	TGTGCCAGCAGTGAAGGCGCCTTACTACTGGCTTTCTTT	CASSEGALLLAFF
.	TRBV5-4	TRBD2	TRBJ2-7	TGTGCCAGCAGCTCAGGACTAGCGGGAGTCACGAACGCCTACGAGCAGTACTTC	CASSSGLAGVTNAYEQYF